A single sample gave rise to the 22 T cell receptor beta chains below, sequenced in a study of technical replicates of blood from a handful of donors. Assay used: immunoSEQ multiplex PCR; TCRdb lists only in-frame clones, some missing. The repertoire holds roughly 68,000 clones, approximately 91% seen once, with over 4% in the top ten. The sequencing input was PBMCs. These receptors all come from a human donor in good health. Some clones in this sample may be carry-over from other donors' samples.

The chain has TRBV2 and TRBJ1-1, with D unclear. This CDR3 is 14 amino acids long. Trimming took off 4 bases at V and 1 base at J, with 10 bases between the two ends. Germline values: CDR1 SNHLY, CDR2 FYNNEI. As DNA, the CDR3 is TGTGCCAGCAGTGCAAGCGGGAAGAACACTGAAGCTTTCTTT. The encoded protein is CASSASGKNTEAFF.

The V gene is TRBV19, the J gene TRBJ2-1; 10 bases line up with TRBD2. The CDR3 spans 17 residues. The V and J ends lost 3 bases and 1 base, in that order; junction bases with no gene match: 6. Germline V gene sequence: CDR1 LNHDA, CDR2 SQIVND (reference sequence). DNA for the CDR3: TGTGCCAGTAGTATGTCGGCTAGCGGGGGTTCCTACAATGAGCAGTTCTTC. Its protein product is CASSMSASGGSYNEQFF.

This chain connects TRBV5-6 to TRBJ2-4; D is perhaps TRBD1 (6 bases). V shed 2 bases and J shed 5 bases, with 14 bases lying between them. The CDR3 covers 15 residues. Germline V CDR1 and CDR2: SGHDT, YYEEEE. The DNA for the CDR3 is TGTGCCAGCAGCTTAACCGGGACAACCCAAAACATTCAGTACTTC. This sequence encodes CASSLTGTTQNIQYF.

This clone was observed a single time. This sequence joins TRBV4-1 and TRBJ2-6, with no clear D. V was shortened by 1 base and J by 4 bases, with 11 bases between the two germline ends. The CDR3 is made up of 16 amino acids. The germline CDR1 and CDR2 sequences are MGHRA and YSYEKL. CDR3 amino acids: CASSQGTLTGANVLTF. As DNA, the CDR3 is TGCGCCAGCAGCCAAGGAACCTTAACAGGGGCCAACGTCCTGACTTTC.

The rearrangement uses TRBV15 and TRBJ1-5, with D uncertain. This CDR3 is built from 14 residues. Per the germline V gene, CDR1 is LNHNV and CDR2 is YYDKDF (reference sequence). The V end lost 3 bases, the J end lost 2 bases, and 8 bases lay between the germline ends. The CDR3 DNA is TGTGCCACCAGCAGGCCCGGGGGCAATCAGCCCCAGCATTTT. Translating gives CATSRPGGNQPQHF.

In nucleotides, the CDR3 is TGTGCCTGGAGCAGCCGGGAGGGCTCCGAGCAGTACTTC. This sequence encodes CAWSSREGSEQYF. The chain links TRBV30 to TRBJ2-7; 8 bases map to TRBD2. Germline values: CDR1 GTSNPN, CDR2 SVGIG (reference sequence). V shed 3 bases and J 6 bases; nucleotides not matched to a gene: 7. This CDR3 contains 13 residues.

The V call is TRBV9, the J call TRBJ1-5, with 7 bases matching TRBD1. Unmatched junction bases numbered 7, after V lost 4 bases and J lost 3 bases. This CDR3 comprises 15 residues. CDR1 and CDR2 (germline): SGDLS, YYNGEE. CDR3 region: CASSPRGQPNQPQHF. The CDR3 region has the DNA TGTGCCAGCAGCCCCCGGGGACAGCCCAATCAGCCCCAGCATTTT.

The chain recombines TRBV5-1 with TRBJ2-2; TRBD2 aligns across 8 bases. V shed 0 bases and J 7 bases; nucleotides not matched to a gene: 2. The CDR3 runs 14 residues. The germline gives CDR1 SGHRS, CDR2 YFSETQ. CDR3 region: CASSLVLAVGELFF. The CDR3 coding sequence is TGCGCCAGCAGCTTGGTACTAGCGGTCGGGGAGCTGTTTTTT.

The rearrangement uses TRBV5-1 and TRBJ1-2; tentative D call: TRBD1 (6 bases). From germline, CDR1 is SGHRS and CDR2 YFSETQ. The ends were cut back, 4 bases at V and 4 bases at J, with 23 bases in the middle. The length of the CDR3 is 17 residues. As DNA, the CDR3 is TGCGCCAGCAGCCAGGGACATATAAACCCACTGACCTATGGCTACACCTTC. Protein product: CASSQGHINPLTYGYTF. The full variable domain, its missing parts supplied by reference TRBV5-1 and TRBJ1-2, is KAGVTQTPRYLIKTRGQQVTLSCSPISGHRSVSWYQQTPGQGLQFLFEYFSETQRNKGNFPGRFSGRQFSNSRSEMNVSTLELGDSALYLCASSQGHINPLTYGYTFGSGTRLTVV.

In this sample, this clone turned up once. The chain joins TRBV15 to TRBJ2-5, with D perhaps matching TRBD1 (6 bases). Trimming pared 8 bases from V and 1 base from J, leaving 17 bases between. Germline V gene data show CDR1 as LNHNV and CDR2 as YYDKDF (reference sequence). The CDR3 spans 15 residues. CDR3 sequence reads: CATREDQGTQETQYF. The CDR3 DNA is TGTGCCACCCGCGAAGACCAGGGGACCCAAGAGACCCAGTACTTC.

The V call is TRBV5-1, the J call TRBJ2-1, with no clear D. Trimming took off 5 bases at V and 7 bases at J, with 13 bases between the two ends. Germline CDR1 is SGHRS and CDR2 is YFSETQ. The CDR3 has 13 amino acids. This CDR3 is CASSLDARNEQFF. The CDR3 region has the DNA TGCGCCAGCAGTTTAGACGCCAGGAATGAGCAGTTCTTC.

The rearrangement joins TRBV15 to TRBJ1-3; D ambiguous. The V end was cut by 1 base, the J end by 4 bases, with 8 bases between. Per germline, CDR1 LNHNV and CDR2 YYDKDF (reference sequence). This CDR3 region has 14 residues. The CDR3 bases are TGTGCCACCAGCAGAGGCCAGTCAGGAAACACCATATATTTT. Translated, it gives CATSRGQSGNTIYF.

CDR3 DNA sequence: TGCGCCAGCAGCCCGGAGGGTAGCGGAGATACGCAGTATTTT. It translates to CASSPEGSGDTQYF. The chain employs TRBV5-1 and TRBJ2-3; a possible D gene is TRBD2 (6 bases). V shed 4 bases and J shed 5 bases, with 14 bases lying between them. The CDR3 is 14 residues long. The V gene's germline CDR1 is SGHRS and CDR2 YFSETQ.

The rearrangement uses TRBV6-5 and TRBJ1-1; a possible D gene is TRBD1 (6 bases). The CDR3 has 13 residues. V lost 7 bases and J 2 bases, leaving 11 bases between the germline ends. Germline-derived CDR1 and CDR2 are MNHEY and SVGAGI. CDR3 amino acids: CASTMDRNTEAFF. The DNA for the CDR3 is TGTGCCAGCACTATGGACAGAAACACTGAAGCTTTCTTT.

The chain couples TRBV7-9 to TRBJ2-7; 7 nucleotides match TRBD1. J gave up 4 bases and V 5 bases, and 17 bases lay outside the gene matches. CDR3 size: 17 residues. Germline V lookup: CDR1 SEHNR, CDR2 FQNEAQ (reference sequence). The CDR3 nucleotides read TGTGCCAGCAGCGCCCCCAACAGGGGCACAACGGGGTACGAGCAGTACTTC. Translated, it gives CASSAPNRGTTGYEQYF.

For the CDR3, the DNA is TGTGCCAGCAGCTTGGGCCGGGGTGCGGGTGAGCAGTACTTC. Protein: CASSLGRGAGEQYF. The V gene is TRBV5-4, the J gene TRBJ2-7, with a weak D call TRBD2 (5 bases). This CDR3 is built from 14 residues. V shed 0 bases and J shed 7 bases, with 14 bases lying between them. Germline V gene sequence: CDR1 SGHNT, CDR2 YYREEE (reference sequence).

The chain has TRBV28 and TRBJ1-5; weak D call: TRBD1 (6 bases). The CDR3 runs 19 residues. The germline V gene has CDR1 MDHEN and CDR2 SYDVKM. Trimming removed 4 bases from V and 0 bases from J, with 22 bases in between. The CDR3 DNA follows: TGTGCCAGCAGTTCTTTCGGACAGTCAAGCAGGGATAGCAATCAGCCCCAGCATTTT. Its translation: CASSSFGQSSRDSNQPQHF.

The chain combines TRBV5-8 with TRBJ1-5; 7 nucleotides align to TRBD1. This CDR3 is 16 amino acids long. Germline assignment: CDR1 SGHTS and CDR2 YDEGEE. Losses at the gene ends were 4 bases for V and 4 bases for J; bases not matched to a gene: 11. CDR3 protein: CASSVVRGGLNQPQHF. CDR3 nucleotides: TGTGCCAGCAGCGTGGTGAGAGGGGGCCTAAATCAGCCCCAGCATTTT.

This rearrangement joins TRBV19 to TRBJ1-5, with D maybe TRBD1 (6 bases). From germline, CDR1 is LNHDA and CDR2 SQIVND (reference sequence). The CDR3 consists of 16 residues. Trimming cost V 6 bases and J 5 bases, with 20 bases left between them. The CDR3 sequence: CASSVGAGGADQPQHF. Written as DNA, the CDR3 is TGTGCCAGTAGCGTGGGGGCGGGGGGGGCGGATCAGCCCCAGCATTTT.

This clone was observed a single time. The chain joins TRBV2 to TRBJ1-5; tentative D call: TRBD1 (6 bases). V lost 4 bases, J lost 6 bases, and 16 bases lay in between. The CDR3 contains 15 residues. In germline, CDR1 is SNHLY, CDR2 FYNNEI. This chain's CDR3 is CASSARRGGSQPQHF. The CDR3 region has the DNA TGTGCCAGCAGTGCCCGTCGGGGGGGCAGTCAGCCCCAGCATTTT.

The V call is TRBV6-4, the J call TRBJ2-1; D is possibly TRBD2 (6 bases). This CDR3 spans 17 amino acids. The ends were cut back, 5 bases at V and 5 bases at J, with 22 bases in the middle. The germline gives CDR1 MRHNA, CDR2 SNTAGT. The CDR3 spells CASSISGGFRADNEQFF. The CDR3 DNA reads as TGTGCCAGCAGTATTAGCGGTGGGTTCAGAGCCGACAATGAGCAGTTCTTC.

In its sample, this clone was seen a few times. The CDR3 nucleotides are TGTGCCACCAGCAGAGATACTACTGAAGCTTTCTTT. Its translation is CATSRDTTEAFF. The rearrangement links TRBV15 to TRBJ1-1; D is unclear. Trimming stripped 0 bases from V and 5 bases from J, with 4 bases between. This CDR3 has 12 amino acids. Germline CDR1 LNHNV, CDR2 YYDKDF (reference sequence).